This is a list of T cell receptor beta chains from one sample in a study of blood T cells in healthy people across ages. TCRdb processed the 5' RACE reads anew with MiXCR; each CDR3 protein has one entry. In the table there are hundreds of thousands of distinct CDR3 sequences, roughly 60% of which are singletons. The material sequenced was blood. Every receptor here comes from a man aged 25-45 years in good health. The CDR3 runs from the conserved cysteine through the conserved F or W. The order of the fields is D gene, V gene, clone size, J gene, CDR3 DNA, CDR3 protein. A D gene is named only where the DNA matches it firmly. Size values are once, few and many counts, or a class for expanded clones, and some rows have none.

.	TRBV20-1	once	TRBJ2-7	TGCAGTGCTGCTCTGCCAAGGGGCGTCTACGAGCAGTACTTC	CSAALPRGVYEQYF
TRBD2	TRBV12-3/TRBV12-4	.	TRBJ2-1	TGTGCCAGCGCCCTCGGGACTAGATACCCTGAGCAGTTCTTC	CASALGTRYPEQFF
.	TRBV20-1	.	TRBJ2-6	TGCAGTGCTAGAAGTCGAGAAAACGTCCTGACTTTC	CSARSRENVLTF
.	TRBV4-2	.	TRBJ1-4	TGTGCCAGCAGGAGGGAGACTAGGGACGAAAAACTGTTTTTT	CASRRETRDEKLFF
TRBD2	TRBV6-5	few	TRBJ2-3	TGTGCCACCTCTCTAGCGGGAGGGCGTCGGGATACGCAGTATTTT	CATSLAGGRRDTQYF
.	TRBV7-9	.	TRBJ2-5	TGTGCCAGCAGCGCCGGGGCAGGGATAGAGGAGACCCAGTACTTC	CASSAGAGIEETQYF
.	TRBV20-1	.	TRBJ2-3	TGCAGTGAACCGATCAGGGTTTGCACAGATACGCAGTATTTT	CSEPIRVCTDTQYF
.	TRBV11-1	.	TRBJ2-7	TGTGCCAGCAGCCGAAAACCAGGTTATAAGCAGTACTTC	CASSRKPGYKQYF
TRBD1	TRBV7-2	many	TRBJ1-1	TGTGCCAGCAGCCCCGACAGGGAGCAAGCTTTCTTT	CASSPDREQAFF
.	TRBV7-9	many	TRBJ2-3	TGTGCCAGCAGCCTCAGAGGAGCCAGCGATACGCAGTATTTT	CASSLRGASDTQYF
.	TRBV2	once	TRBJ2-2	TGTGCCAGCAGGGAACATTCTATCACCGGGGAGCTGTTTTTT	CASREHSITGELFF
.	TRBV20-1	.	TRBJ2-1	TGCAGTGCTAGAGGCGGTGGAAGGGGTTACAATGAGCAGTTCTTC	CSARGGGRGYNEQFF